Shown below are 10 T cell receptor beta chains from a single sample sequenced in a study of breast tumors, draining lymph nodes, adjacent tissues. MiXCR, applied by TCRdb to the multiplex PCR reads, yields one record per CDR3 protein. The sample carries 200,000 to 250,000 distinct CDR3 sequences, 30% to 35% recorded once. Samples came from axillary lymph nodes draining the breast cancer. The specimen was axillary lymph node tissue. The origin of the receptors is a female donor with breast cancer. Some clones in this sample may be carry-over from other donors' samples.

This clonotype came up many times. The chain is built from TRBV29-1 and TRBJ2-1; D gene uncertain. The CDR3 length is 14 residues. Trimming left V 0 bases short and J 0 bases short, with 6 bases between. Germline V gives CDR1 SQVTM, CDR2 ANQGSEA. The chain's CDR3 is CSVEEASSYNEQFF. As DNA, the CDR3 is TGCAGCGTTGAAGAGGCTAGCTCCTACAATGAGCAGTTCTTC.

Note on this clonotype: The CDR3 carries no conserved terminal phenylalanine or tryptophan, so it likely arises from a read error. V usage is TRBV4-1 and J usage is TRBJ1-2; D gene uncertain. CDR1 is MGHRA and CDR2 is YSYEKL in the germline V gene. This CDR3 region has 15 residues. V was pared by 1 base and J by 6 bases, with 15 bases between. DNA of the CDR3: TGCGCCAGCAGCCAAGGGACGGCGGGGAGCCATGGCTACACCCTC. It yields the protein CASSQGTAGSHGYTL.

Many counts were recorded for this clonotype. V is TRBV19 and J is TRBJ1-2; D remains ambiguous. The V end was cut by 8 bases, the J end by 3 bases, with 16 bases between. The CDR3 is made up of 14 amino acids. Germline V gives CDR1 LNHDA, CDR2 SQIVND (reference sequence). CDR3 DNA: TGTGCCAGTCACGAAGGGTTCGGGCACTATGGCTACACCTTC. Encoded protein: CASHEGFGHYGYTF.

The table lists this clonotype with a few counts. The junction differs from germline at one of its ends, possibly a read error. The gene calls are TRBV27 and TRBJ2-1; D call uncertain. CDR1 is MNHEY, CDR2 SMNVEV, per germline (reference sequence). The CDR3 extends over 16 amino acids. The CDR3 DNA reads as TGTGCCAGCAGTTTATCCCTCGCCCCGCGATACACTGAGCAGTTCTTC. Its protein is CASSLSLAPRYTEQFF.

This clonotype was seen ten or more times. This chain links TRBV12-3 or TRBV12-4 with TRBJ1-5; possibly TRBD1 for D (5 bases). There are 15 residues in the CDR3. V gave up 5 bases and J gave up 0 bases, with 11 bases separating them. The CDR3 bases are TGTGCCAGCAGTGGGGGGGGGTCTAGCAATCAGCCCCAGCATTTT. Translating gives CASSGGGSSNQPQHF.

The chain links TRBV11-2 to TRBJ2-3, with TRBD1 matching over 8 bases. After removal of 4 bases from V and 3 bases from J, the junction contained 12 bases not matched to a gene. The CDR3 is 17 residues long. CDR1 and CDR2 from the germline V gene are SGHAT and FQNNGV. The CDR3 reads CASSSLGQARGTDTQYF. DNA for the CDR3: TGTGCCAGCAGCTCCCTGGGACAGGCTCGAGGAACAGATACGCAGTATTTT.

With regard to this clonotype: A read error may explain this, as a much larger clone is one base away. This chain uses TRBV20-1 with TRBJ1-2; TRBD1 is a possible D gene (5 bases). The V gene's germline CDR1 is DFQATT and CDR2 SNEGSKA (reference sequence). The CDR3 sequence is 12 residues long. Here the CDR3 DNA reads TGCAGTGCTAGTCGGTCGGGGTGGGGCTCCACCTTC. It yields the protein CSASRSGWGSTF.

As to this clonotype: One junction end disagrees with the germline gene, perhaps due to a read error. V gene TRBV20-1 combines with J gene TRBJ2-6, with D unclear. The CDR3 loop spans 12 amino acids. Germline-derived CDR1 and CDR2 are DFQATT and SNEGSKA (reference sequence). DNA for the CDR3: TGCAGTGCTAGGGGTCCCCTTACAGTCCCGACTTTC. This gives the protein CSARGPLTVPTF.

This clonotype occurred many times. The rearrangement links TRBV5-1 to TRBJ2-1, with 8 bases lining up with TRBD2. V shed 4 bases and J 5 bases; nucleotides not matched to a gene: 5. This CDR3 comprises 14 residues. CDR1 and CDR2 (germline): SGHRS, YFSETQ. In DNA form, the CDR3 reads TGCGCCAGCAGCATCACTAGCGGCAACAATGAGCAGTTCTTC. Its protein product is CASSITSGNNEQFF.

This clonotype has ten or more counts. The chain joins TRBV10-3 to TRBJ1-6, with D perhaps TRBD1 (5 bases). The CDR3 extends over 16 amino acids. Looked up from germline, CDR1 is ENHRY and CDR2 is SYGVKD. Between the trimmed V and J ends, which lost 6 bases and 4 bases, there was a span of 16 bases. This chain's CDR3 is CAISDSGTGYNSPLHF. The CDR3 bases are TGTGCCATCAGCGACAGCGGAACGGGATATAATTCACCCCTCCACTTT.